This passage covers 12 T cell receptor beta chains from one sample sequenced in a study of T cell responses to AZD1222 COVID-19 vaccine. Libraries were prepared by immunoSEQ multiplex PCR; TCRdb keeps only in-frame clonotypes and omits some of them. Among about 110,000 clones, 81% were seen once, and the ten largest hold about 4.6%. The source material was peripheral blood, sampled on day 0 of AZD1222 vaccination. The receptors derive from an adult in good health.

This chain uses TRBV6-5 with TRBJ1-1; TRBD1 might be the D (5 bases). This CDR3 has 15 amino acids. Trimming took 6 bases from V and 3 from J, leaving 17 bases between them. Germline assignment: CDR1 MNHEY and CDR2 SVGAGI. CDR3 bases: TGTGCCAGCAGCTCTTCGGTGGGGCGGGACACTGAAGCTTTCTTT. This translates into CASSSSVGRDTEAFF.

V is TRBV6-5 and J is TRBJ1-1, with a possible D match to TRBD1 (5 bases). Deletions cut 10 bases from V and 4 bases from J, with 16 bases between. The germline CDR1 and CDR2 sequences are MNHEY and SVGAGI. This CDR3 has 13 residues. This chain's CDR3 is CATGMGKATEAFF. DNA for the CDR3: TGTGCCACAGGGATGGGGAAGGCCACTGAAGCTTTCTTT.

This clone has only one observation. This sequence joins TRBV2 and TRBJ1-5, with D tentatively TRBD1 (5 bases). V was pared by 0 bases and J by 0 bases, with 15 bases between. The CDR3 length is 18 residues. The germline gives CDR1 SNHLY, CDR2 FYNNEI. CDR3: CASSEALRGGYSNQPQHF. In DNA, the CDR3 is TGTGCCAGCAGTGAAGCGCTTCGGGGGGGGTATAGCAATCAGCCCCAGCATTTT.

The CDR3 loop is CASRPPSGTTEAFF. The CDR3 nucleotides read TGTGCCAGCAGGCCCCCCTCGGGGACCACTGAAGCTTTCTTT. This sequence joins TRBV28 and TRBJ1-1; a possible D gene is TRBD1 (5 bases). The V end was cut by 6 bases, the J end by 4 bases, with 15 bases between. Per the germline V gene, CDR1 is MDHEN and CDR2 is SYDVKM. The CDR3 has 14 residues.

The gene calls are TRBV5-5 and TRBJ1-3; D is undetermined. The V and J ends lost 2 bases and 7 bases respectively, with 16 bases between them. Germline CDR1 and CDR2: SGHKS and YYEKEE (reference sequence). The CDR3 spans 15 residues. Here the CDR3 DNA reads TGTGCCAGCAGCTTAGGGCCGGGTTCGCAGAACACCATATATTTT. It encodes CASSLGPGSQNTIYF.

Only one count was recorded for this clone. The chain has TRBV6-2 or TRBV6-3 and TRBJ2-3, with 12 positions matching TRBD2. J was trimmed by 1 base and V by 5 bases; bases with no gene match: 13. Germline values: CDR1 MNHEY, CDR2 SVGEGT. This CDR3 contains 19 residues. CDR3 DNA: TGTGCCAGCAGTCCCCCCCTGACTAGCGGGAGCCCCCGCACAGATACGCAGTATTTT. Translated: CASSPPLTSGSPRTDTQYF.

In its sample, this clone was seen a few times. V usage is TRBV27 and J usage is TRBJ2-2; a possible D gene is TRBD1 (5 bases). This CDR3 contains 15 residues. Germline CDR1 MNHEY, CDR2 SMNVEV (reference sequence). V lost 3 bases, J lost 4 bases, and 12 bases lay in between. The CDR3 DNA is TGTGCCAGCAGTTTCATAGACAGCCGCACCGGGGAGCTGTTTTTT. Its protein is CASSFIDSRTGELFF.

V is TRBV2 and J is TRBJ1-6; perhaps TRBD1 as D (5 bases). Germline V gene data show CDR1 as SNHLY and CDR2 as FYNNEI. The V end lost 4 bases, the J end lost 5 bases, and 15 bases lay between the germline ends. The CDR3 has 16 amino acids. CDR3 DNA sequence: TGTGCCAGCAGTGTTTTGGGCAGGGCGAATAATTCACCCCTCCACTTT. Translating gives CASSVLGRANNSPLHF.

CDR3 in DNA: TGTGCCAGCAGCGTAGATGCGGCCTACAATGAGCAGTTCTTC. Translation gives CASSVDAAYNEQFF. V is TRBV9 and J is TRBJ2-1; D is undetermined. The CDR3 has 14 residues. The V end lost 0 bases, the J end lost 2 bases, and 6 bases lay between the germline ends. The germline gives CDR1 SGDLS, CDR2 YYNGEE.

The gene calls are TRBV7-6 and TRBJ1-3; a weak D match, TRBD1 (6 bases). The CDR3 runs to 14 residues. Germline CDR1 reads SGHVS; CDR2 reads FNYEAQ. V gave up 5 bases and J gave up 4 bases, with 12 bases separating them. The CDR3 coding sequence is TGTGCCAGCAGCCGGGCACAGGGAGGAAACACCATATATTTT. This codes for CASSRAQGGNTIYF.

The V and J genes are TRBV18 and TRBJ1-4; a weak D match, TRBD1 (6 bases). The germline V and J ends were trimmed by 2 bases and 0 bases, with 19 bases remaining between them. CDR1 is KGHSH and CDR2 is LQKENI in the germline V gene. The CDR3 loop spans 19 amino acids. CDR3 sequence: CASSPSSVGGASTNEKLFF. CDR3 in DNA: TGTGCCAGCTCACCATCCTCCGTGGGGGGCGCATCAACTAATGAAAAACTGTTTTTT.

CDR3 nucleotide sequence: TGTGCCACCAGTGATTCCCAAAATTCCGGGGCCAACGTCCTGACTTTC. It codes for CATSDSQNSGANVLTF. The chain uses TRBV24-1 and TRBJ2-6; D remains ambiguous. Germline lookup yields CDR1 KGHDR and CDR2 SFDVKD. V shed 2 bases and J shed 4 bases, with 11 bases lying between them. The CDR3 runs 16 residues.